This TCR beta chain was documented in a study of shared clonotypes between healthy human individuals. Study-wide points: Few donors limited the genetic and exposure-history diversity represented. Only blood was sampled; tissue repertoires likely differ.

Assay execution took place at the deep level. Data came from immunoSEQ multiplex PCR; TCRdb stores just in-frame clones and leaves some out. There are about 480,000 clones in the sample; 75% to 80% occur only once, and roughly an eighth lies in the top ten. The CDR3 extends over 14 amino acids. V lost 5 bases and J lost 5; bases outside the gene matches: 5. Per germline, CDR1 SNHLY and CDR2 FYNNEI. Unsorted samples drew genomic DNA from approximately 87 million PBMCs. Note on this clone: Its specificity is unknown.

The receptor comes from a woman in her thirties or forties in good health. Some clones in this sample may be carry-over from other donors' samples. The chain combines TRBV2 with TRBJ2-2, with TRBD2 matching over 7 bases. Sample: PBMCs. CDR3 sequence: CASSKMGGTGELFF. The CDR3 DNA reads TGTGCCAGCAGTAAAATGGGGGGGACCGGGGAGCTGTTTTTT.